This is a list of T cell receptor beta chains from one sample in a study of control samples from healthy donors and cancer patients. The data were produced by immunoSEQ multiplex PCR, yet TCRdb's version contains in-frame clones alone and is incomplete. This table has about 120,000 clones, around nine tenths appearing once. The sequencing sample was made of blood. The receptors originated from a man aged 25-45 years in good health. Each CDR3 is given with its conserved first and last residue. The D gene is left open where the match is weak. Size values are once, few and many counts, or a class for expanded clones, and some rows have none.

size: few
J: TRBJ2-5
D: .
V: TRBV30
DNA: TGTGCCTGGAGAAAGGGGTTCCAGAGGGAGACCCAGTACTTC
CDR3: CAWRKGFQRETQYF

size: .
J: TRBJ1-6
D: .
V: TRBV12-5
DNA: TGTGCTAGTGGTTTAGGTGTTTCACCCCTCCACTTT
CDR3: CASGLGVSPLHF

size: once
J: TRBJ1-5
D: .
V: TRBV7-8
DNA: TGTGCCAGCAGCTTAGAAGCTATGGGCAATCAGCCCCAGCATTTT
CDR3: CASSLEAMGNQPQHF

size: .
J: TRBJ2-5
D: TRBD1
V: TRBV30
DNA: TGTGCCTGGGACCGGGACAGGGTTTTTGAGACCCAGTACTTC
CDR3: CAWDRDRVFETQYF

size: .
J: TRBJ2-3
D: .
V: TRBV30
DNA: TGTGCCTGGAGTTTCCTGGGCACAGATACGCAGTATTTT
CDR3: CAWSFLGTDTQYF

size: .
J: TRBJ2-7
D: TRBD1
V: TRBV7-8
DNA: TGTGCCAGCAGCTTATCCGGGACAGGCTACGAGCAGTACTTC
CDR3: CASSLSGTGYEQYF

size: .
J: TRBJ2-5
D: .
V: TRBV7-3
DNA: TGTGCCAGCAGCCCCGGGGGCCGGGAGACCCAGTACTTC
CDR3: CASSPGGRETQYF

size: .
J: TRBJ1-2
D: .
V: TRBV2
DNA: TGTGCCAGCAGGACTGACGGGTCCTCTGGCTACACCTTC
CDR3: CASRTDGSSGYTF

size: .
J: TRBJ2-3
D: .
V: TRBV6-1
DNA: TGTGCCAGCAGTGAAGCGGGAGATACGCAGTATTTT
CDR3: CASSEAGDTQYF

size: .
J: TRBJ2-7
D: .
V: TRBV7-7
DNA: TGTGCCAGCAGTCTCGCCCAGGGTAGCGAGCAGTACTTC
CDR3: CASSLAQGSEQYF

size: .
J: TRBJ1-2
D: TRBD1
V: TRBV9
DNA: TGTGCCAGCAGCCCACGGACAGGGCAAGAAGGCTACACCTTC
CDR3: CASSPRTGQEGYTF

size: .
J: TRBJ2-7
D: .
V: TRBV2
DNA: TGTGCCAGTAAAGACAGTGGGGTTTCCTACGAGCAGTACTTC
CDR3: CASKDSGVSYEQYF

size: .
J: TRBJ1-6
D: TRBD1
V: TRBV18
DNA: TGTGCCAGCTCACAATCGACCGGGACAGGGAACTATAATTCACCCCTCCACTTT
CDR3: CASSQSTGTGNYNSPLHF

size: .
J: TRBJ2-1
D: .
V: TRBV4-1
DNA: TGCGCCAGCAGCCAAGATGGGGGAGGAAATGAGCAGTTCTTC
CDR3: CASSQDGGGNEQFF

size: .
J: TRBJ1-1
D: .
V: TRBV25-1
DNA: TGTGCCAGCAGTGAAGTTGGGGGAATTACTGAAGCTTTCTTT
CDR3: CASSEVGGITEAFF

size: .
J: TRBJ1-1
D: .
V: TRBV6-5
DNA: TGTGCCAGCAGGCCAACAGGGCTCGGTGACACTGAAGCTTTCTTT
CDR3: CASRPTGLGDTEAFF

size: .
J: TRBJ1-1
D: .
V: TRBV7-9
DNA: TGTGCCAGCAACTTGTTAGGGTCCAACACTGAAGCTTTCTTT
CDR3: CASNLLGSNTEAFF

size: .
J: TRBJ2-3
D: TRBD1
V: TRBV29-1
DNA: TGCAGCGGGACGGGACAGGGGGTTTTAGATACGCAGTATTTT
CDR3: CSGTGQGVLDTQYF

size: .
J: TRBJ2-4
D: TRBD2
V: TRBV5-1
DNA: TGCGCCAGCAGCCCGGGACTAGCGGGGGCTCGGGACATTCAGTACTTC
CDR3: CASSPGLAGARDIQYF

size: .
J: TRBJ2-3
D: .
V: TRBV5-5
DNA: TGTGCCAGCAGCTATGGTGGACAGAGCACAGATACGCAGTATTTT
CDR3: CASSYGGQSTDTQYF

size: .
J: TRBJ2-7
D: .
V: TRBV19
DNA: TGTGCCAGTAGTATAGGCGGGGCAGTCTACGAGCAGTACTTC
CDR3: CASSIGGAVYEQYF

size: .
J: TRBJ2-1
D: TRBD2
V: TRBV9
DNA: TGTGCCAGCAGCGTTTTAGCGGGGTTGAATGGTGAGCAGTTCTTC
CDR3: CASSVLAGLNGEQFF

size: .
J: TRBJ2-7
D: .
V: TRBV19
DNA: TGTGCCAGTAGTATTCTCGGGACAAACGACGAGCAGTACTTC
CDR3: CASSILGTNDEQYF

size: .
J: TRBJ2-6
D: .
V: TRBV18
DNA: TGTGCCAGCTCACCGGGGGCGCCTGGGGCCAACGTCCTGACTTTC
CDR3: CASSPGAPGANVLTF

size: .
J: TRBJ1-1
D: .
V: TRBV3-1/TRBV3-2
DNA: TGTGCCAGCAGCCCGGGGGGGACTGAAGCTTTCTTT
CDR3: CASSPGGTEAFF

size: .
J: TRBJ1-3
D: .
V: TRBV30
DNA: TGTGCCTGGAGGCCTGGTTCTGGAAACACCATATATTTT
CDR3: CAWRPGSGNTIYF

size: .
J: TRBJ1-5
D: TRBD1
V: TRBV5-6
DNA: TGTGCCAGCAGCTTGGGGGTGGGGACAGTCGGAAGCAATCAGCCCCAGCATTTT
CDR3: CASSLGVGTVGSNQPQHF

size: few
J: TRBJ2-3
D: TRBD1
V: TRBV24-1
DNA: TGTGCCACCATCTTTTCTGGGGGACAGGGCACAGATACGCAGTATTTT
CDR3: CATIFSGGQGTDTQYF

size: .
J: TRBJ2-3
D: TRBD2
V: TRBV4-1
DNA: TGCGCCAGCAGCCAGGACCCCGGGCGGGGGGTGGCAGATACGCAGTATTTT
CDR3: CASSQDPGRGVADTQYF

size: .
J: TRBJ1-2
D: .
V: TRBV3-1/TRBV3-2
DNA: TGTGCCAGCAGCCAAGAGAACTATGGCTACACCTTC
CDR3: CASSQENYGYTF

size: .
J: TRBJ1-2
D: TRBD1
V: TRBV5-1
DNA: TGCGCCAGCAGCTCGGGACAGGGGGCGCAGAGTGGCTACACCTTC
CDR3: CASSSGQGAQSGYTF

size: .
J: TRBJ2-2
D: .
V: TRBV18
DNA: TGTGCCAGCTCACGGATCGAGCAGATGAACACCGGGGAGCTGTTTTTT
CDR3: CASSRIEQMNTGELFF

size: .
J: TRBJ1-2
D: .
V: TRBV9
DNA: TGTGCCAGCAGCGTAGAACACCGCGGCTACACCTTC
CDR3: CASSVEHRGYTF

size: .
J: TRBJ2-2
D: .
V: TRBV7-3
DNA: TGTGCCAGCAGCGGATCCGGAAGGGGTGCCACCGGGGAGCTGTTTTTT
CDR3: CASSGSGRGATGELFF

size: .
J: TRBJ1-5
D: .
V: TRBV6-1
DNA: TGTGCCAGCAGTGAAAGGGGACGGACCGGAGGTCAGCCCCAGCATTTT
CDR3: CASSERGRTGGQPQHF

size: few
J: TRBJ1-5
D: .
V: TRBV19
DNA: TGTGCCAGTAGTATTCCGGGAAATAGCAATCAGCCCCAGCATTTT
CDR3: CASSIPGNSNQPQHF